These 27 T cell receptor beta chains share one sample of origin, sequenced in a study of cytomegalovirus exposure and HLA in healthy donors. The PCR was carried out with 60 Vbeta primers and 13 Jbeta primers. Some clones are missing from TCRdb's copy, which holds only in-frame ones; the method was immunoSEQ multiplex PCR. The sample has more than 60,000 clones; 84% are singletons. The specimen sequenced was PBMCs. These receptors were taken from a man aged 65-85 years in good health and CMV-seropositive.

This clone was picked up one time. The genes are TRBV7-6 and TRBJ2-3, with D unclear. This CDR3 has 17 amino acids. With 0 bases removed from V and 2 bases from J, the gap between germline ends came to 15 bases. Germline V lookup: CDR1 SGHVS, CDR2 FNYEAQ. CDR3 in amino acids: CASSLATAAEVTDTQYF. The CDR3 coding sequence is TGTGCCAGCAGCTTAGCGACTGCGGCGGAAGTCACAGATACGCAGTATTTT.

The chain couples TRBV2 to TRBJ2-5, with a weak D call TRBD2 (5 bases). V lost 1 base to trimming and J lost 12 bases, with 9 bases between them. The germline V gene encodes CDR1 SNHLY and CDR2 FYNNEI. This CDR3 comprises 11 residues. The CDR3 nucleotides are TGTGCCAGCAGTGAAGATAGCGCCGAGTACTTC. It yields the protein CASSEDSAEYF.

The chain has TRBV10-3 and TRBJ2-5; 10 bases match TRBD2. Germline V gives CDR1 ENHRY, CDR2 SYGVKD. The CDR3 is made up of 16 amino acids. Trimming cost V 5 bases and J 7 bases; bases outside gene matches: 13. This CDR3 is CAISTLASGGDGTQYF. The CDR3 DNA is TGTGCCATCAGTACCCTCGCTAGCGGGGGTGATGGGACCCAGTACTTC.

The CDR3 DNA reads TGCGCCAGCAGTGATAGGCAGGGACTAGCGGCTCCCGACGAGCAGTACTTC. Its translation is CASSDRQGLAAPDEQYF. The chain has TRBV10-2 and TRBJ2-7; TRBD2 matches 11 bases. V was pared by 3 bases and J by 5 bases, with 12 bases of the junction left unmatched. The CDR3 totals 17 residues. The germline CDR1 and CDR2 sequences are WSHSY and SAAADI.

V is TRBV12-5 and J is TRBJ1-1; a possible D gene is TRBD1 (6 bases). The V gene lost 1 base and the J gene lost 3 bases, with 12 bases spanning the gap. From germline, CDR1 is LGHNT and CDR2 FRNRAP. The CDR3 has 15 residues. In DNA form, the CDR3 reads TGTGCTAGTGGTTTGGCACAGGGTACGTACACTGAAGCTTTCTTT. This translates into CASGLAQGTYTEAFF.

This rearrangement joins TRBV19 to TRBJ1-4; 10 bases align to TRBD1. V was clipped by 3 bases and J by 6 bases; unmatched bases: 1. This CDR3 has 14 amino acids. The V gene's germline CDR1 is LNHDA and CDR2 SQIVND (reference sequence). CDR3 DNA: TGTGCCAGTAGTATCGGGACAGGGGATGAAAAACTGTTTTTT. Protein: CASSIGTGDEKLFF.

V gene TRBV7-2 combines with J gene TRBJ2-7; TRBD2 is a possible D gene (5 bases). Germline CDR1 reads SGHTA; CDR2 reads FQGNSA. Trimming took 5 bases from V and 5 from J, leaving 13 bases between them. The CDR3 is 13 amino acids. This CDR3 is CASSQAIGNEQYF. CDR3 bases: TGTGCCAGCAGCCAAGCGATCGGGAACGAGCAGTACTTC.

A few counts support this clone. The chain carries TRBV6-5 and TRBJ1-1, with 7 bases aligning to TRBD1. The CDR3 contains 14 residues. V lost 10 bases to trimming and J lost 0 bases; unmatched junction nucleotides: 8. Per germline, CDR1 MNHEY and CDR2 SVGAGI. The CDR3 bases are TGTGCCAACAAACCGGGACAGATGAACACTGAAGCTTTCTTT. Protein product: CANKPGQMNTEAFF.

The rearrangement links TRBV5-4 to TRBJ2-1, with D possibly being TRBD2 (5 bases). The germline V and J ends were trimmed by 0 bases and 6 bases, with 16 bases remaining between them. Germline-derived CDR1 and CDR2 are SGHNT and YYREEE (reference sequence). The length of the CDR3 is 16 residues. CDR3 loop: CASSLASPASRNEQFF. The CDR3 DNA sequence: TGTGCCAGCAGCTTGGCGTCCCCGGCTAGCCGCAATGAGCAGTTCTTC.

The chain uses TRBV7-9 and TRBJ2-4, with D perhaps matching TRBD1 (6 bases). V was cut by 4 bases and J by 6 bases, with 13 bases left in between. Germline-derived CDR1 and CDR2 are SEHNR and FQNEAQ (reference sequence). The CDR3 is 14 residues long. The CDR3 DNA follows: TGTGCCAGCAGCTCACAGGGAAGGGTAAACATTCAGTACTTC. As protein: CASSSQGRVNIQYF.

This chain connects TRBV19 to TRBJ1-6; D gene unclear. CDR3 length: 13 amino acids. The V gene lost 8 bases and the J gene lost 10 bases, with 15 bases spanning the gap. Germline V lookup: CDR1 LNHDA, CDR2 SQIVND (reference sequence). Written as DNA, the CDR3 is TGTGCCAGTTCTGAAGCCCCGGGGTCACCCCTCCACTTT. Protein sequence: CASSEAPGSPLHF.

The rearrangement uses TRBV16 and TRBJ2-1; weak D call: TRBD1 (6 bases). V was cut by 2 bases and J by 4 bases, with 6 bases left in between. The CDR3 sequence is 13 residues long. The germline V gene encodes CDR1 KGHSY and CDR2 FQNENV. CDR3 nucleotide sequence: TGTGCCAGCAGCCAAGGACAGTACAATGAGCAGTTCTTC. It translates to CASSQGQYNEQFF.

V gene TRBV10-1 combines with J gene TRBJ1-1; D not certain. Germline-derived CDR1 and CDR2 are WNHNN and SYGVQD (reference sequence). The CDR3 has 13 amino acids. The V end was cut by 2 bases, the J end by 1 base, with 5 bases between. DNA for the CDR3: TGCGCCAGCAGTGAGGCAGGGAACACTGAAGCTTTCTTT. This sequence encodes CASSEAGNTEAFF.

A few counts support this clone. The rearrangement links TRBV5-8 to TRBJ2-2; 10 positions agree with TRBD2. V gave up 0 bases and J gave up 3 bases; unmatched junction bases: 2. CDR3 length equals 16 residues. Germline CDR1 SGHTS, CDR2 YDEGEE. This CDR3 is CASSLGLAGYTGELFF. CDR3 nucleotides: TGTGCCAGCAGCTTGGGACTAGCGGGTTACACCGGGGAGCTGTTTTTT. The full variable domain, its missing parts supplied by reference TRBV5-8 and TRBJ2-2, is EAGVTQSPTHLIKTRGQQATLRCSPISGHTSVYWYQQALGLGLQFLLWYDEGEERNRGNFPPRFSGRQFPNYSSELNVNALELEDSALYLCASSLGLAGYTGELFFGEGSRLTVL.

The chain uses TRBV7-2 and TRBJ2-1, with D maybe TRBD2 (5 bases). Germline V gene lookup returns CDR1 SGHTA and CDR2 FQGNSA. The CDR3 consists of 13 residues. V was clipped by 7 bases and J by 6 bases, with 13 bases between them. This chain's CDR3 is CASKHPGLNEQFF. CDR3 DNA: TGTGCCAGCAAGCACCCCGGACTCAATGAGCAGTTCTTC.

The V call is TRBV6-5, the J call TRBJ1-2; TRBD1 might be the D (6 bases). With 5 bases removed from V and 2 bases from J, the gap between germline ends came to 12 bases. Germline V gene lookup returns CDR1 MNHEY and CDR2 SVGAGI. The CDR3 sequence is 14 residues long. CDR3 nucleotide sequence: TGTGCCAGCAGTACGGGACAACGAAACTATGGCTACACCTTC. Protein product: CASSTGQRNYGYTF.

CDR3 sequence (DNA): TGTGCCAGCAGCCTACCCACGGGAAGCTCCTACGAGCAGTACTTC. Translation gives CASSLPTGSSYEQYF. The chain links TRBV6-6 to TRBJ2-7; TRBD2 might be the D (5 bases). Between the trimmed V and J ends, which lost 6 bases and 0 bases, there was a span of 15 bases. CDR1 is MNHNY, CDR2 SVGAGI, per germline (reference sequence). The CDR3 is 15 amino acids.

This chain uses TRBV14 with TRBJ2-5; D unresolved. The V and J ends lost 3 bases and 5 bases respectively, with 7 bases between them. There are 12 residues in the CDR3. Germline CDR1 reads SGHDN; CDR2 reads FVKESK. The CDR3 sequence is CASSQSRETQYF. DNA for the CDR3: TGTGCCAGCAGCCAGTCTCGGGAGACCCAGTACTTC. Full variable domain (rest looked up from reference TRBV14 and TRBJ2-5): EAGVTQFPSHSVIEKGQTVTLRCDPISGHDNLYWYRRVMGKEIKFLLHFVKESKQDESGMPNNRFLAERTGGTYSTLKVQPAELEDSGVYFCASSQSRETQYFGPGTRLLVL.

This chain links TRBV11-3 with TRBJ1-1; a weak D match, TRBD1 (5 bases). The CDR3 has 12 amino acids. Trimming cost V 5 bases and J 8 bases, with 12 bases left between them. CDR1 is SGHNT, CDR2 YENEEA, per germline. CDR3 sequence: CASSKRGGEAFF. The CDR3 bases are TGTGCCAGCAGCAAAAGGGGTGGGGAAGCTTTCTTT.

This clone was detected once. The chain links TRBV29-1 to TRBJ2-7; D is uncertain. This CDR3 is 11 amino acids long. Per the germline V gene, CDR1 is SQVTM and CDR2 is ANQGSEA. Trimming left V 4 bases short and J 1 base short, with 5 bases between. CDR3 amino acids: CSVASSYEQYF. CDR3 DNA sequence: TGCAGCGTTGCCAGTTCCTACGAGCAGTACTTC.

The chain is built from TRBV4-2 and TRBJ2-7; D perhaps matches TRBD2 (6 bases). The length of the CDR3 is 17 residues. Germline V lookup: CDR1 LGHNA, CDR2 YNFKEQ. Trimming took 1 base from V and 5 from J, leaving 21 bases between them. For the CDR3, the DNA is TGTGCCAGCAGCCAAGGCGGGGCCCGGAAACTAGCCCACGAGCAGTACTTC. Translating gives CASSQGGARKLAHEQYF.

The chain recombines TRBV19 with TRBJ1-2, with D perhaps matching TRBD1 (6 bases). Germline CDR1 LNHDA, CDR2 SQIVND (reference sequence). V was shortened by 6 bases and J by 1 base, with 18 bases between the two germline ends. There are 16 residues in the CDR3. The CDR3 loop is CASRASTTGLNYGYTF. The CDR3 nucleotides read TGTGCCAGTAGAGCCTCAACGACAGGCCTTAACTATGGCTACACCTTC.

The V gene is TRBV5-6, the J gene TRBJ2-5; D unresolved. V dropped 3 bases and J dropped 5 bases, with 5 bases sitting between them. Germline V gives CDR1 SGHDT, CDR2 YYEEEE. The CDR3 length is 11 residues. CDR3 region: CASSSRETQYF. Here the CDR3 DNA reads TGTGCCAGCAGCTCCAGGGAGACCCAGTACTTC.

This chain links TRBV6-1 with TRBJ2-1; 9 bases map to TRBD1. V shed 2 bases and J 6 bases; nucleotides not matched to a gene: 5. This CDR3 has 15 amino acids. The germline CDR1 and CDR2 sequences are MNHNS and SASEGT. The CDR3 bases are TGTGCCAGCAGTGAACCGGGACAGGGTTTCAATGAGCAGTTCTTC. It translates to CASSEPGQGFNEQFF.

The chain uses TRBV7-9 and TRBJ2-3, with D possibly being TRBD1 (6 bases). In germline, CDR1 is SEHNR, CDR2 FQNEAQ (reference sequence). Trimming took 6 bases from V and 0 from J, leaving 16 bases between them. The CDR3 loop spans 16 amino acids. The CDR3 bases are TGTGCCAGCAGTGGGGGCTTTGAGGGAAGCACAGATACGCAGTATTTT. It specifies CASSGGFEGSTDTQYF.

The chain has TRBV9 and TRBJ2-7; the match to TRBD1 covers 7 bases. Looked up from germline, CDR1 is SGDLS and CDR2 is YYNGEE. V gave up 3 bases and J gave up 3 bases; unmatched junction bases: 6. The CDR3 contains 14 residues. The CDR3 nucleotides read TGTGCCAGCAGCGCGCGGACAGGAAACTACGAGCAGTACTTC. It is translated as CASSARTGNYEQYF.

V gene TRBV6-9 combines with J gene TRBJ1-1; the D gene is possibly TRBD1 (6 bases). The V gene's germline CDR1 is MNHGY and CDR2 SVAAGI. V was shortened by 5 bases and J by 5 bases, with 12 bases between the two germline ends. The CDR3 is 13 residues long. The CDR3 protein is CASSTGHNTEAFF. The CDR3 bases are TGTGCCAGCAGTACGGGACACAATACTGAAGCTTTCTTT.